The 6 T cell receptor beta chains in this list originate from one sample, sequenced in a study of response to subunit inactivated influenza vaccine. TCRdb reprocessed the RT-PCR reads via MiXCR and lists one record per CDR3 protein. The data hold hundreds of thousands of distinct CDR3 sequences, with approximately 15% observed a single time. The sequences come from PBMCs from blood, collected 14 to 15 days before vaccination. All receptors come from a man aged 50 to 59 who received an inactivated influenza vaccine.

The rearrangement links TRBV6-1 to TRBJ2-7; the match to TRBD2 covers 12 bases. The germline CDR1 and CDR2 sequences are MNHNS and SASEGT. This CDR3 contains 14 residues. J gave up 6 bases and V 3 bases, and 3 bases lay outside the gene matches. The CDR3 DNA reads TGTGCCAGCAGTGAGCTAGCGGGGGGGCCCGAGCAGTACTTC. Its translation: CASSELAGGPEQYF.

The J gene is TRBJ2-5, the V gene TRBV3-1; tentatively, D is TRBD2 (6 bases). Per germline, CDR1 LGHDT and CDR2 YNNKEL (reference sequence). CDR3 length: 13 residues. V lost 0 bases and J 12 bases, leaving 14 bases between the germline ends. The DNA of the CDR3 is TGTGCCAGCAGCCAAGATCGGCGGGGAAAGGAGTACTTC. Residues: CASSQDRRGKEYF.

The CDR3 nucleotides read TGTGCCAGCAGCTCCGGACTGGCCTTCACAATGAGGCAGTTCTTC. Protein product: CASSSGLAFTMRQFF. V and J are TRBV7-2 and TRBJ2-1, with D possibly matching TRBD2 (5 bases). The CDR3 extends over 15 amino acids. Between the trimmed V and J ends, which lost 4 bases and 12 bases, there was a span of 22 bases. CDR1 is SGHTA and CDR2 is FQGNSA in the germline V gene.

This clonotype was counted between two and nine times. This chain uses TRBV15 with TRBJ2-7; 8 bases match TRBD1. This CDR3 comprises 13 residues. Germline loops: CDR1 LNHNV, CDR2 YYDKDF (reference sequence). The trim removed 3 bases at V and 5 bases at J, leaving 3 bases unmatched. DNA of the CDR3: TGTGCCACCAGCAGGGACAGGGTCGACGAGCAGTACTTC. The encoded protein is CATSRDRVDEQYF. The whole variable domain, remainder taken from reference TRBV15 and TRBJ2-7, is DAMVIQNPRYQVTQFGKPVTLSCSQTLNHNVMYWYQQKSSQAPKLLFHYYDKDFNNEADTPDNFQSRRPNTSFCFLDIRSPGLGDTAMYLCATSRDRVDEQYFGPGTRLTVT.

V usage is TRBV5-1 and J usage is TRBJ2-7; TRBD2 agrees at 7 bases. The CDR3 covers 13 residues. J was trimmed by 3 bases and V by 7 bases; bases with no gene match: 7. CDR1 SGHRS and CDR2 YFSETQ come from the germline V gene. CDR3 sequence: CASGGSEGYEQYF. The CDR3 nucleotides read TGCGCCAGCGGCGGGAGCGAAGGCTACGAGCAGTACTTC.

V usage is TRBV28 and J usage is TRBJ1-1; D is ambiguous. V dropped 3 bases and J dropped 1 base, with 21 bases sitting between them. The CDR3 runs 18 residues. Germline CDR1 MDHEN, CDR2 SYDVKM. CDR3 in DNA: TGTGCCAGCAGTTTGGTCTCTGGTCAAATAGGTCGGAACACTGAAGCTTTCTTT. Its protein product is CASSLVSGQIGRNTEAFF.